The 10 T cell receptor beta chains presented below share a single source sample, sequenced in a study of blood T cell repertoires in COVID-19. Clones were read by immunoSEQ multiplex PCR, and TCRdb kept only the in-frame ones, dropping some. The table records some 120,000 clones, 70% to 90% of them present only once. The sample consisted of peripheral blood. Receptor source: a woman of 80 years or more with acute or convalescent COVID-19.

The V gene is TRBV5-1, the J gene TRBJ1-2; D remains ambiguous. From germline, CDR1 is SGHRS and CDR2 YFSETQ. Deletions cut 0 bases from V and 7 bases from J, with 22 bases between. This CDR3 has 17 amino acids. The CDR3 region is CASSLGAIQPFKSGYTF. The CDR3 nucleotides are TGCGCCAGCAGCTTGGGAGCGATCCAACCCTTTAAGTCTGGCTACACCTTC.

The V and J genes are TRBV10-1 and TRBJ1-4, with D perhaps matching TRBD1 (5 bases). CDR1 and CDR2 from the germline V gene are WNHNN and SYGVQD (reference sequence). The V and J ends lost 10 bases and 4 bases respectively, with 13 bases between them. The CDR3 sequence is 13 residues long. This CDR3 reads CANSRDYNEKLFF. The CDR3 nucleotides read TGCGCCAACTCAAGGGACTATAATGAAAAACTGTTTTTT.

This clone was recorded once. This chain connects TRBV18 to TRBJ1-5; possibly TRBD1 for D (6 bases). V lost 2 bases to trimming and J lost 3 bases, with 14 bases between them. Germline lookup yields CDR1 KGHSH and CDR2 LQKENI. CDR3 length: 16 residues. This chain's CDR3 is CASSPRPGQPNQPQHF. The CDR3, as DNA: TGTGCCAGCTCACCAAGACCGGGACAACCCAATCAGCCCCAGCATTTT.

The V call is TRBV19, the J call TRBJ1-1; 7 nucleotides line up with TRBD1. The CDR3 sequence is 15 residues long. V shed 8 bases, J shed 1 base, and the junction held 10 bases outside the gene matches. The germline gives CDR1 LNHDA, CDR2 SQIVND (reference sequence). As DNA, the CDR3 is TGTGCCAGTTTGAGAGGACAGGCTGGGAACACTGAAGCTTTCTTT. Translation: CASLRGQAGNTEAFF. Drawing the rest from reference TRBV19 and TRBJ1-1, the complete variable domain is DGGITQSPKYLFRKEGQNVTLSCEQNLNHDAMYWYRQDPGQGLRLIYYSQIVNDFQKGDIAEGYSVSREKKESFPLTVTSAQKNPTAFYLCASLRGQAGNTEAFFGQGTRLTVV.

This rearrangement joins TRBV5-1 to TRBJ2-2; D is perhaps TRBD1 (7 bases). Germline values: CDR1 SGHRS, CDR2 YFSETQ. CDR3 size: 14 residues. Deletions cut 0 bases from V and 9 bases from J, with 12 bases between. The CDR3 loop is CASSLEEGARELFF. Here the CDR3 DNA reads TGCGCCAGCAGCTTGGAGGAGGGGGCACGGGAGCTGTTTTTT. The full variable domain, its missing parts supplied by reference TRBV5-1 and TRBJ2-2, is KAGVTQTPRYLIKTRGQQVTLSCSPISGHRSVSWYQQTPGQGLQFLFEYFSETQRNKGNFPGRFSGRQFSNSRSEMNVSTLELGDSALYLCASSLEEGARELFFGEGSRLTVL.

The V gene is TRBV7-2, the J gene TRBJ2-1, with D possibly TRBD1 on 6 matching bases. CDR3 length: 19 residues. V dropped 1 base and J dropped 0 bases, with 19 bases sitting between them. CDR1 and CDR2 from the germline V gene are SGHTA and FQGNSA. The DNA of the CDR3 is TGTGCCAGCAGCTTAGGGGGGCCTGGGTCCCTCAGCTCCTACAATGAGCAGTTCTTC. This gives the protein CASSLGGPGSLSSYNEQFF.

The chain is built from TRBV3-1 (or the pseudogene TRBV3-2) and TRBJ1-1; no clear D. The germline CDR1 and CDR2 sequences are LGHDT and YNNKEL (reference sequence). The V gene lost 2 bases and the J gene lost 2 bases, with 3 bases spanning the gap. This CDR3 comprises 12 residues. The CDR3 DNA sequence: TGTGCCAGCAGCCAAATAAACACTGAAGCTTTCTTT. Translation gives CASSQINTEAFF.

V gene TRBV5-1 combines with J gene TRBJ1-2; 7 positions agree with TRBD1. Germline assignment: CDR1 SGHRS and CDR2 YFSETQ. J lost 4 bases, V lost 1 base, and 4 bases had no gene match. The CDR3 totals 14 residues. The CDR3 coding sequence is TGCGCCAGCAGCTTGAGCCCAGGGGGCTATGGCTACACCTTC. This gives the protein CASSLSPGGYGYTF. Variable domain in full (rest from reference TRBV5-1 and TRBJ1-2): KAGVTQTPRYLIKTRGQQVTLSCSPISGHRSVSWYQQTPGQGLQFLFEYFSETQRNKGNFPGRFSGRQFSNSRSEMNVSTLELGDSALYLCASSLSPGGYGYTFGSGTRLTVV.

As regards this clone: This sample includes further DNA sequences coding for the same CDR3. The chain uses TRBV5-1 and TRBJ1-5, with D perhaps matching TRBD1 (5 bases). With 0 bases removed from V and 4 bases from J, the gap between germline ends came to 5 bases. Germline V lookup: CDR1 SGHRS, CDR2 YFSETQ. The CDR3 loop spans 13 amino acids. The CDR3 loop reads CASSLGQNQPQHF. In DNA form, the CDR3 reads TGCGCCAGCAGCTTGGGACAGAATCAGCCCCAGCATTTT.

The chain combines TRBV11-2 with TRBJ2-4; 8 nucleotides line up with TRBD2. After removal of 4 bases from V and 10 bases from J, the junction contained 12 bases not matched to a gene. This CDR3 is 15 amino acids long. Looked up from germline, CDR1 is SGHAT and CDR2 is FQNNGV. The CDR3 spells CASSSFIAGKRIQYF. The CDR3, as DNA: TGTGCCAGCAGCTCATTTATAGCGGGGAAACGGATTCAGTACTTC. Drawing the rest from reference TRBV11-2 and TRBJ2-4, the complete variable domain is EAGVAQSPRYKIIEKRQSVAFWCNPISGHATLYWYQQILGQGPKLLIQFQNNGVVDDSQLPKDRFSAERLKGVDSTLKIQPAKLEDSAVYLCASSSFIAGKRIQYFGAGTRLSVL.